This T cell receptor beta chain was sequenced in a study of molecular identifiers for immune sequencing clone quantification. Study summary: The replicates split RNA from approximately 20,000 or 100,000 naive CD8 cells five ways and sequenced four. Study-wide results and caveats: Whereas clones above 20 RNA copies held under 1% of naive-cell molecules, they held over 98% of effector molecules.

One entry per CDR3 protein, called by TCRdb with MiXCR from the PCR reads. The sample lists under 800,000 distinct CDR3 sequences; roughly 27% were seen once. Construction of naive CD8 libraries employed roughly 20,000 to 1,100,000 sorted cells together with 10%, 30% or 50% RNA. Sorting isolated naive CD8 T cells as CD8+CD4-CCR7+CD45RA+ events. Germline loops: CDR1 MRHNA, CDR2 SNTAGT. The CDR3 loop spans 14 amino acids. Trimming removed 2 bases from V and 0 bases from J, with 8 bases in between. This clonotype was counted a few times. Its antigen is undetermined. V gene TRBV6-4 combines with J gene TRBJ2-7, with D unclear. The sequenced material came from naive CD8+ T cells from blood, with Jurkat cell RNA spiked in. The subset here: FACS-sorted CD8+CD4-CCR7+CD45RA+ naive T cells. This clonotype was obtained from a human donor in good health. Some libraries in this study had Jurkat cell RNA spiked in. CDR3 sequence reads: CASSDGYPSYEQYF. DNA of the CDR3: TGTGCCAGCAGTGACGGGTATCCCTCCTACGAGCAGTACTTC.